This TCR beta chain was sequenced during a study of CD8+CD57+ T cells in acquired aplastic anemia. TCR beta VDJ and CDR3 were profiled, and genomic DNA was the template. Each CDR3 protein gets one entry after TCRdb re-called the reads with MiXCR. This repertoire shows 400,000 to 450,000 distinct CDR3 sequences, about 70% found once; its top ten account for around 4%. This clonotype was observed at least ten times. The CDR3 ends on some other residue instead of the conserved phenylalanine or tryptophan, so this is likely a read error. The V and J ends lost 2 bases and 5 bases, in that order; junction bases with no gene match: 2. Germline assignment: CDR1 SNHLY and CDR2 FYNNEI. CDR3 length equals 14 residues.

This receptor was obtained from a human donor in good health, serving as a control. This chain joins TRBV2 and TRBJ2-1; 8 bases align to TRBD2. Sequencing was done on a sample of sorted CD4+, CD8+, or CD8+CD57+ T cells (not recorded which) from PBMCs. The CDR3 DNA reads TGTGCCAGCAGTGAACAGCGGGGGAACAATGAGCAGTTCCTC. It encodes CASSEQRGNNEQFL.